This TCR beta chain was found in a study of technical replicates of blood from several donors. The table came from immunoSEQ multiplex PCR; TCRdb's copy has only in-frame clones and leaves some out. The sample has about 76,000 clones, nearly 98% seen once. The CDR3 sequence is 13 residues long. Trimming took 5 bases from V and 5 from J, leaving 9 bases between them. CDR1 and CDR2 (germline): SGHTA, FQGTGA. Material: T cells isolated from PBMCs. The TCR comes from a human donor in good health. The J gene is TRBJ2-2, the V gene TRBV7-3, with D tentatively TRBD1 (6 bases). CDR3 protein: CASSPTGTGELFF. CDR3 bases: TGTGCCAGCAGCCCCACAGGGACCGGGGAGCTGTTTTTT.